The 8 T cell receptor beta chains given below trace back to one sample, sequenced in a study of T-cell memory formation after mild COVID-19. One entry per CDR3 protein results from TCRdb running MiXCR on the 5' RACE reads. The sample comprises roughly 240,000 distinct CDR3 sequences, approximately 15% of which are singletons, and around 2% rests with the top ten. Sequencing input: PBMCs or a T cell subset sorted from them (not recorded which). These TCRs come from an adult woman who had mild COVID-19 (a few samples of this study predate the infection). Cell type and time point are not known.

The chain carries TRBV5-1 and TRBJ2-7; D remains ambiguous. This CDR3 has 13 residues. The V end lost 6 bases, the J end lost 10 bases, and 20 bases lay between the germline ends. Per the germline V gene, CDR1 is SGHRS and CDR2 is YFSETQ. The CDR3 here is CASTESNSQFQYF. The DNA for the CDR3 is TGCGCCAGCACGGAGTCAAATTCACAATTTCAGTACTTC.

The rearrangement links TRBV24-1 to TRBJ1-2; D is unclear. The V gene lost 7 bases and the J gene lost 4 bases, with 9 bases spanning the gap. Germline V CDR1 and CDR2: KGHDR, SFDVKD. The CDR3 runs 12 residues. CDR3 DNA sequence: TGTGCCACCAGCCATGGATCCTATGGCTACACCTTC. It specifies CATSHGSYGYTF.

This chain connects TRBV7-9 to TRBJ2-5, with 9 bases identical to TRBD1. Germline-derived CDR1 and CDR2 are SEHNR and FQNEAQ (reference sequence). This CDR3 is built from 15 residues. The V and J ends lost 4 bases and 2 bases, in that order; junction bases with no gene match: 5. The CDR3: CASSSTGGWQETQYF. CDR3 nucleotide sequence: TGTGCCAGCAGCTCGACAGGGGGATGGCAAGAGACCCAGTACTTC.

This clonotype showed up just a few times. This chain links TRBV7-9 with TRBJ2-3; 10 nucleotides align to TRBD2. Trimming took 1 base from V and 5 from J; bases not matched to a gene: 9. CDR3 length: 17 amino acids. Germline CDR1 SEHNR, CDR2 FQNEAQ (reference sequence). CDR3 coding DNA: TGTGCCAGCAGCTTAGGACTAGCGGGCTCCAAAGGAGATACGCAGTATTTT. Its protein is CASSLGLAGSKGDTQYF. Based on the CDR3 plus reference TRBV7-9 and TRBJ2-3, the full variable domain is DTGVSQNPRHKITKRGQNVTFRCDPISEHNRLYWYRQTLGQGPEFLTYFQNEAQLEKSRLLSDRFSAERPKGSFSTLEIQRTEQGDSAMYLCASSLGLAGSKGDTQYFGPGTRLTVL.

This clonotype turned up a few times. V is TRBV20-1 and J is TRBJ2-1; 9 nucleotides agree with TRBD2. V was clipped by 6 bases and J by 5 bases; unmatched bases: 11. Germline CDR1 and CDR2: DFQATT and SNEGSKA (reference sequence). The CDR3 has 15 amino acids. The DNA of the CDR3 is TGCAGTGCCATGGCGACGGGACTAGCCCACAATGAGCAGTTCTTC. This codes for CSAMATGLAHNEQFF.

This clonotype was found a few times. This chain connects TRBV5-1 to TRBJ1-1; D possibly corresponds to TRBD1 (5 bases). The CDR3 consists of 15 residues. Germline V gives CDR1 SGHRS, CDR2 YFSETQ. The V end was cut by 4 bases, the J end by 0 bases, with 13 bases between. CDR3 coding DNA: TGCGCCAGCAGCCTACTGGGACTGCTGAACACTGAAGCTTTCTTT. This sequence encodes CASSLLGLLNTEAFF.

The chain has TRBV14 and TRBJ2-2; TRBD1 matches at 7 bases. CDR1 is SGHDN, CDR2 FVKESK, per germline. Trimming cost V 3 bases and J 5 bases; bases outside gene matches: 6. The CDR3 extends over 15 amino acids. CDR3 nucleotide sequence: TGTGCCAGCAGCCAGCGACAGGGTGCTACCGGGGAGCTGTTTTTT. This gives the protein CASSQRQGATGELFF. The variable domain in full, completed from reference TRBV14 and TRBJ2-2, reads EAGVTQFPSHSVIEKGQTVTLRCDPISGHDNLYWYRRVMGKEIKFLLHFVKESKQDESGMPNNRFLAERTGGTYSTLKVQPAELEDSGVYFCASSQRQGATGELFFGEGSRLTVL.

The V call is TRBV7-2, the J call TRBJ1-5; maybe TRBD1 (5 bases). The germline CDR1 and CDR2 sequences are SGHTA and FQGNSA. The CDR3 loop spans 14 amino acids. The V gene lost 5 bases and the J gene lost 7 bases, with 15 bases spanning the gap. In DNA, the CDR3 is TGTGCCAGCAGCACCGGGGGTGGGGGACAGCCCCAGCATTTT. Residues: CASSTGGGGQPQHF.